The sample holds a few counts of the clone carrying this TCR beta chain. Its antigen is as yet unknown. This entry belongs to a study of T cell repertoires in cytomegalovirus infection. Study as a whole: Public TCR beta signatures provided an indication of both CMV infection and a matching HLA type.

TCRdb reprocessed the reads via MiXCR and lists one record per CDR3 protein. Here the sample spans approximately 400,000 distinct CDR3 sequences, under 40% being singletons. Overall study findings and caveats: HLA-C-restricted CMV-specific TCR beta clonotypes prevailed in the ex vivo response.

Sequenced sample: PBMCs. The receptor's source is a human donor in good health (CMV status not recorded). Some clones in this sample may be carry-over from other donors' samples.

The CDR3 is CASRGTPEGTEAFF. The DNA of the CDR3 is TGTGCCAGCAGGGGCACCCCTGAAGGCACTGAAGCTTTCTTT. The chain employs TRBV6-4 and TRBJ1-1; D ambiguous. The CDR3 is 14 residues long. Between the trimmed V and J ends, which lost 6 bases and 4 bases, there was a span of 15 bases. Germline loops: CDR1 MRHNA, CDR2 SNTAGT.